The entry below gives a single TCR beta chain sequence along with its context. The sample comes from a study of blood T cells in healthy people across ages. A second PCR of about 7 to 12 cycles used a sample-barcoded 5' primer and a J-beta primer mix. TCRdb reprocessed the 5' RACE reads via MiXCR and lists one record per CDR3 protein. The profile shows approximately 1,000,000 distinct CDR3 sequences, 35% to 55% of them singletons. The CDR3 sequence is 14 residues long. The germline V gene encodes CDR1 MNHEY and CDR2 SVGEGT. V gave up 2 bases and J gave up 10 bases, with 15 bases separating them. The material sequenced was blood. The genes are TRBV6-2 or TRBV6-3 and TRBJ2-4; a possible D gene is TRBD2 (5 bases). The receptor's source is an older woman in good health. The DNA of the CDR3 is TGTGCCAGCAGTTACGGACCGACTATCCGAATTCAGTACTTC. Translation: CASSYGPTIRIQYF.